What follows is one T cell receptor (beta chain) and its context. What it recognizes is unknown. This specimen belongs to a study of T-cell memory formation after mild COVID-19. Points from the study as a whole: Pre-infection memory contained some responding clones, which suggested that cross-reactive memory had joined.

The length of the CDR3 is 13 residues. V was clipped by 1 base and J by 5 bases, with 8 bases between them. CDR1 is SEHNR, CDR2 FQNEAQ, per germline (reference sequence). Via MiXCR, TCRdb re-called the 5' RACE reads, giving one row per CDR3 protein. The repertoire includes 300,000 to 350,000 distinct CDR3 sequences, around 15% of them detected once, and 20% to 25% sits in the top ten. The receptor's source is a man between 18 and 29 years old who had mild COVID-19 (a few samples of this study predate the infection). Cell type and time point are not known. The chain carries TRBV7-9 and TRBJ2-5, with D unresolved. Sequencing was carried out using PBMCs or a T cell subset sorted from them (not recorded which). CDR3 DNA sequence: TGTGCCAGCAGCTTAGGGGGTTTTGAGACCCAGTACTTC. This codes for CASSLGGFETQYF.